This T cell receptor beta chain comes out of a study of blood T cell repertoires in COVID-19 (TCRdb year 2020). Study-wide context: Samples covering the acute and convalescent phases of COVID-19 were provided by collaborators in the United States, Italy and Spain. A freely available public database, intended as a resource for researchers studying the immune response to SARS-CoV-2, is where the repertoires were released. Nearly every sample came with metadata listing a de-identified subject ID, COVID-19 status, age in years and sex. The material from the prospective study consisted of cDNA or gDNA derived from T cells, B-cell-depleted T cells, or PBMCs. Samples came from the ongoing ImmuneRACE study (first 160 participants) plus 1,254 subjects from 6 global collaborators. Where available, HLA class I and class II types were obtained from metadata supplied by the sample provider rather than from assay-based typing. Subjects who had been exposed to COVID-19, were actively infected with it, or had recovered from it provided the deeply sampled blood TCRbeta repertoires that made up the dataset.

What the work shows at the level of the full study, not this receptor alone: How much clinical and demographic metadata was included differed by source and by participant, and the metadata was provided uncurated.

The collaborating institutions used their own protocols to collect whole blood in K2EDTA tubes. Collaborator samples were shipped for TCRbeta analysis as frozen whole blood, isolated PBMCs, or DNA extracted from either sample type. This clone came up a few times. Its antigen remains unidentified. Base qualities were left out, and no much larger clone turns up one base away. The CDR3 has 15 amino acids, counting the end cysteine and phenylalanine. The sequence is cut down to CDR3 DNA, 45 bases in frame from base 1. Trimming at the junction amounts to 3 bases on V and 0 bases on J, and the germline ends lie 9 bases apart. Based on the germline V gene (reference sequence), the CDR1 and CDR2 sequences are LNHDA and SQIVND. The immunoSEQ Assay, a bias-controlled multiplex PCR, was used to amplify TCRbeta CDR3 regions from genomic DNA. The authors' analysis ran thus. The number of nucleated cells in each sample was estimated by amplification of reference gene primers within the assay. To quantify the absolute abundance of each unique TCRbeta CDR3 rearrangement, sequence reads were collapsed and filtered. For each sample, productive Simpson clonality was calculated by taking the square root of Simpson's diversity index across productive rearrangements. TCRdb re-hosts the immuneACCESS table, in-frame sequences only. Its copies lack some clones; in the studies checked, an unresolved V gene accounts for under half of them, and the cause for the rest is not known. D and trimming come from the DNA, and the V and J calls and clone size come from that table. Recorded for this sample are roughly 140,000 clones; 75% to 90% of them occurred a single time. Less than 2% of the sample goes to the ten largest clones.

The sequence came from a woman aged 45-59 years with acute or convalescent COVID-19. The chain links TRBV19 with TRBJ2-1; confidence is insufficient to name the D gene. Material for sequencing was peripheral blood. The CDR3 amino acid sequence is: CASSISTSSYNEQFF. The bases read TGTGCCAGTAGTATCTCTACGAGCTCCTACAATGAGCAGTTCTTC.